The 27 T cell receptor beta chains reported below all come from one sample, sequenced in a study of T cell repertoires in cytomegalovirus infection. TCRdb re-called the reads through MiXCR, storing one row per CDR3 protein. Of some 300,000 distinct CDR3 sequences in the sample, around 9.6% were seen once. Sample: PBMCs. These receptors were obtained from a human donor in good health (CMV status not recorded). Some clones in this sample may be carry-over from other donors' samples.

This clonotype was counted many times. The CDR3: CATSRYLDRNYGYTF. The DNA of the CDR3 is TGTGCCACCAGCAGATACTTGGACAGAAACTATGGCTACACCTTC. The chain joins TRBV15 to TRBJ1-2; TRBD1 is a possible D gene (6 bases). The CDR3 is 15 amino acids. V lost 2 bases and J 2 bases, leaving 12 bases between the germline ends. CDR1 and CDR2 (germline): LNHNV, YYDKDF (reference sequence).

Only one count was recorded for this clonotype. This chain joins TRBV6-5 and TRBJ1-2, with D perhaps TRBD1 (6 bases). The CDR3 spans 13 residues. Germline CDR1 reads MNHEY; CDR2 reads SVGAGI. Trimming took 6 bases from V and 5 from J, leaving 13 bases between them. In nucleotides, the CDR3 is TGTGCCAGCAGACAAACAGGGTTATATGGCTACACCTTC. Protein: CASRQTGLYGYTF.

This clonotype occurred many times. J is TRBJ2-2 and V is TRBV7-8; D gene uncertain. V was pared by 1 base and J by 2 bases, with 8 bases between. CDR3 size: 15 residues. Germline V gene data show CDR1 as SGHVS and CDR2 as FQNEAQ. The CDR3 is CASSLVGSNTGELFF. The CDR3 DNA sequence: TGTGCCAGCAGCTTAGTTGGCAGCAACACCGGGGAGCTGTTTTTT.

This clonotype was detected ten times or more. The genes are TRBV6-2 or TRBV6-3 and TRBJ1-5, with D perhaps matching TRBD1 (6 bases). The ends were cut back, 2 bases at V and 1 base at J, with 24 bases in the middle. The germline V gene has CDR1 MNHEY and CDR2 SVGEGT. The CDR3 spans 20 residues. The CDR3 here is CASSYRPGDSFLISNQPQHF. Written as DNA, the CDR3 is TGTGCCAGCAGTTACAGGCCAGGGGATTCCTTTTTGATAAGCAATCAGCCCCAGCATTTT.

In its sample, this clonotype was seen many times. The V gene is TRBV12-3 or TRBV12-4, the J gene TRBJ2-7; 11 nucleotides align to TRBD1. J lost 4 bases, V lost 1 base, and 6 bases had no gene match. This CDR3 region has 16 residues. The DNA for the CDR3 is TGTGCCAGCAGTTTAGGGGGACAGGGGGTTAATTACGAGCAGTACTTC. This encodes CASSLGGQGVNYEQYF.

The genes are TRBV12-3 or TRBV12-4 and TRBJ1-2; D might be TRBD1 (5 bases). With 4 bases removed from V and 8 bases from J, the gap between germline ends came to 14 bases. CDR3 length: 13 residues. CDR3 amino acids: CASSSGGVMGYTF. The CDR3 DNA reads TGTGCCAGCAGTTCGGGAGGGGTTATGGGCTACACCTTC.

This clonotype appeared many times. The DNA of the CDR3 is TGTGCCAGCAGTTGGGGACAGTTCTACGAGCAGTACTTC. Its translation is CASSWGQFYEQYF. V and J are TRBV28 and TRBJ2-7, with 7 bases matching TRBD1. Germline CDR1 is MDHEN and CDR2 is SYDVKM. Trimming removed 4 bases from V and 3 bases from J; junction bases left unmatched: 3. CDR3 length equals 13 residues.

This clonotype was counted ten times or more. The rearrangement uses TRBV6-2 or TRBV6-3 and TRBJ1-1; D is uncertain. Germline CDR1 and CDR2: MNHEY and SVGEGT. V lost 5 bases and J 7 bases, leaving 11 bases between the germline ends. CDR3 length: 12 amino acids. DNA of the CDR3: TGTGCCAGCAGTCATGGACGAAGTGAAGCTTTCTTT. Its protein product is CASSHGRSEAFF.

This clonotype was seen at least ten times. The chain recombines TRBV28 with TRBJ1-1; perhaps TRBD1 as D (5 bases). There are 14 residues in the CDR3. V lost 4 bases and J 10 bases, leaving 19 bases between the germline ends. Germline V gives CDR1 MDHEN, CDR2 SYDVKM. CDR3 sequence (DNA): TGTGCCAGCAGTTCGCCGGGACCTAGCGGTGTAGCTTTCTTT. Amino acid sequence: CASSSPGPSGVAFF.

At least ten counts were recorded for this clonotype. The chain carries TRBV6-2 or TRBV6-3 and TRBJ1-5; 12 nucleotides agree with TRBD1. The V gene's germline CDR1 is MNHEY and CDR2 SVGEGT. With 4 bases clipped from V and 4 bases from J, the junction kept 2 bases outside the gene matches. The CDR3 runs to 15 residues. This CDR3 reads CASSWDRGRNQPQHF. In DNA, the CDR3 is TGTGCCAGCAGTTGGGACAGGGGGCGGAATCAGCCCCAGCATTTT.

This clonotype was found many times. CDR3 protein: CASSRIAIDSYGYTF. The CDR3, as DNA: TGTGCCAGCAGTCGTATCGCAATCGACAGCTATGGCTACACCTTC. The chain combines TRBV6-5 with TRBJ1-2, with a tentative D call TRBD1 (5 bases). The CDR3 extends over 15 amino acids. With 5 bases removed from V and 4 bases from J, the gap between germline ends came to 17 bases. The germline CDR1 and CDR2 sequences are MNHEY and SVGAGI.

The table lists this clonotype with many counts. The V gene is TRBV20-1, the J gene TRBJ2-2, with D perhaps matching TRBD1 or TRBD2 (5 bases each). The CDR3 totals 14 residues. Germline V gives CDR1 DFQATT, CDR2 SNEGSKA (reference sequence). V was clipped by 4 bases and J by 1 base, with 10 bases between them. The CDR3 DNA follows: TGCAGTGCTACACAGGCGGGGAACACCGGGGAGCTGTTTTTT. Translation: CSATQAGNTGELFF.

The chain carries TRBV29-1 and TRBJ2-3; 7 nucleotides match TRBD1. With 5 bases clipped from V and 2 bases from J, the junction kept 10 bases outside the gene matches. CDR3 size: 15 residues. CDR1 and CDR2 from the germline V gene are SQVTM and ANQGSEA. Written as DNA, the CDR3 is TGCAGCGTTCAAGCGACAGGGAAAACCACAGATACGCAGTATTTT. This gives the protein CSVQATGKTTDTQYF.

The table lists this clonotype with many counts. The CDR3 loop is CSARDLAAGGRSSYNEQFF. The CDR3 coding sequence is TGCAGTGCTAGAGACCTGGCAGCGGGGGGTAGGAGCTCCTACAATGAGCAGTTCTTC. This chain joins TRBV20-1 and TRBJ2-1; 9 bases match TRBD2. The germline gives CDR1 DFQATT, CDR2 SNEGSKA (reference sequence). With V trimmed by 0 bases and J by 0 bases, 12 bases remained unmatched. The CDR3 has 19 amino acids.

A remark on this clonotype: This may be a read error: a much more frequent sequence differs by one nucleotide. The rearrangement links TRBV2 to TRBJ2-3, with D tentatively TRBD2 (7 bases). Looked up from germline, CDR1 is SNHLY and CDR2 is FYNNEI. The V end was cut by 7 bases, the J end by 0 bases, with 11 bases between. The CDR3 is 14 amino acids. CDR3 nucleotide sequence: TGTGCCAGCAAGGGGGGGATTAGCACAGATACGCAGTATTTT. Translation: CASKGGISTDTQYF.

This clonotype was counted many times. This chain joins TRBV7-6 and TRBJ2-2, with 10 bases aligning to TRBD2. The ends lost 5 bases at V and 1 base at J; junction bases unmatched: 7. This CDR3 comprises 17 residues. Germline V lookup: CDR1 SGHVS, CDR2 FNYEAQ. The CDR3 bases are TGTGCCAGCAGCCCCACTAGCGGGGTAAAGAACACCGGGGAGCTGTTTTTT. The encoded protein is CASSPTSGVKNTGELFF.

This clonotype was seen at least ten times. The genes are TRBV10-3 and TRBJ2-7, with TRBD1 identical over 9 bases. This CDR3 has 16 residues. V was clipped by 1 base and J by 0 bases; unmatched bases: 4. Germline V gene lookup returns CDR1 ENHRY and CDR2 SYGVKD. The CDR3 DNA reads TGTGCCATCAGTGAGTTCGGGACAGGGAGCTCCTACGAGCAGTACGTC. It translates to CAISEFGTGSSYEQYV.

In this sample, this clonotype turned up many times. The rearrangement uses TRBV12-3 or TRBV12-4 and TRBJ2-6, with D possibly being TRBD1 (6 bases). The germline V and J ends were trimmed by 6 bases and 2 bases, with 11 bases remaining between them. The CDR3 has 15 amino acids. This CDR3 reads CASREHRAGANVLTF. CDR3 nucleotides: TGTGCCAGCAGAGAGCACAGGGCTGGGGCCAACGTCCTGACTTTC.

The sample holds a few counts of this clonotype. The chain links TRBV29-1 to TRBJ2-4; TRBD1 matches at 9 bases. J was trimmed by 8 bases and V by 7 bases; bases with no gene match: 9. This CDR3 has 13 amino acids. Germline CDR1 reads SQVTM; CDR2 reads ANQGSEA. The CDR3 DNA reads TGCAGCGCTATGACAGGGGGGGGGGACATTCAGTACTTC. Translated, it gives CSAMTGGGDIQYF.

At least ten counts were recorded for this clonotype. The genes are TRBV20-1 and TRBJ2-6, with D hard to call. The length of the CDR3 is 13 residues. From germline, CDR1 is DFQATT and CDR2 SNEGSKA (reference sequence). V was shortened by 4 bases and J by 0 bases, with 4 bases between the two germline ends. The CDR3 bases are TGCAGTGCTATAGACTCTGGGGCCAACGTCCTGACTTTC. Its translation is CSAIDSGANVLTF.

Points on this clonotype: A much larger clone lies one base from this, so it may be a read error. This sequence joins TRBV12-3 or TRBV12-4 and TRBJ1-6; TRBD1 might be the D (5 bases). V was pared by 5 bases and J by 7 bases, with 18 bases between. This CDR3 is built from 16 residues. The CDR3 region is CASSQNPPGRNSPLHF. CDR3 in DNA: TGTGCCAGCAGTCAAAACCCCCCGGGACGGAATTCACCCCTCCACTTT.

In this sample, this clonotype turned up a few times. The gene calls are TRBV14 and TRBJ1-1; D gene ambiguous. Germline loops: CDR1 SGHDN, CDR2 FVKESK. This CDR3 has 12 residues. Trimming pared 4 bases from V and 0 bases from J, leaving 3 bases between. The DNA of the CDR3 is TGTGCCAGCAGCCGGGTGAACACTGAAGCTTTCTTT. Its translation is CASSRVNTEAFF.

This clonotype was seen ten or more times. The chain combines TRBV5-1 with TRBJ1-2; no clear D. The CDR3 sequence is 16 residues long. The germline V gene encodes CDR1 SGHRS and CDR2 YFSETQ. Trimming stripped 1 base from V and 0 bases from J, with 13 bases between. CDR3 region: CASSLRTAAPNYGYTF. CDR3 coding DNA: TGCGCCAGCAGCTTGAGGACGGCGGCACCTAACTATGGCTACACCTTC.

This clonotype was found many times. The V call is TRBV6-2 or TRBV6-3, the J call TRBJ2-7; TRBD1 agrees at 7 bases. CDR1 and CDR2 (germline): MNHEY, SVGEGT. With V trimmed by 7 bases and J by 6 bases, 12 bases remained unmatched. The CDR3 length is 14 residues. The CDR3 reads CASNQLGTVSEQYV. The CDR3 bases are TGTGCCAGCAACCAACTTGGGACAGTCAGCGAGCAGTACGTC.

This clonotype was observed many times. The rearrangement uses TRBV28 and TRBJ2-3, with D perhaps matching TRBD1 (7 bases). Per the germline V gene, CDR1 is MDHEN and CDR2 is SYDVKM. V was pared by 4 bases and J by 5 bases, with 19 bases between. This CDR3 is built from 16 residues. The CDR3 spells CASSSTGSPGGDTQYF. The CDR3 DNA is TGTGCCAGCAGTTCCACCGGGAGCCCAGGGGGAGATACGCAGTATTTT.

This clonotype came up many times. The rearrangement joins TRBV14 to TRBJ1-2, with a weak D call TRBD1 (5 bases). This CDR3 has 14 amino acids. Trimming took 0 bases from V and 4 from J, leaving 9 bases between them. Germline CDR1 and CDR2: SGHDN and FVKESK. The CDR3 coding sequence is TGTGCCAGCAGCCAAGAAGCAGGGACCTATGGCTACACCTTC. Protein product: CASSQEAGTYGYTF.

This clonotype appeared many times. This chain connects TRBV7-9 to TRBJ1-3; unclear D gene. Germline V gene data show CDR1 as SEHNR and CDR2 as FQNEAQ (reference sequence). Trimming left V 0 bases short and J 4 bases short, with 4 bases between. The CDR3 sequence is 13 residues long. CDR3 coding DNA: TGTGCCAGCAGCTTAGCGCCCGGAAACACCATATATTTT. Its translation: CASSLAPGNTIYF.